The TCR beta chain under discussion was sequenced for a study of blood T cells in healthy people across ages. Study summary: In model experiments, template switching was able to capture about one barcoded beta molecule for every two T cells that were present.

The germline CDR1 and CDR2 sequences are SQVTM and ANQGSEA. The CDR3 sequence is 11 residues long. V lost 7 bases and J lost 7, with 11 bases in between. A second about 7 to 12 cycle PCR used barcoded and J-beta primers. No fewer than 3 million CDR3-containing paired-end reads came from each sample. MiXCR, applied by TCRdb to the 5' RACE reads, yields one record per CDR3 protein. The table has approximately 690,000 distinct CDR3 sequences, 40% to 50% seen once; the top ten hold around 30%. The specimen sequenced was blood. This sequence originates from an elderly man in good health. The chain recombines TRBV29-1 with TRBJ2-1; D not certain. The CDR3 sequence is CSAPGLNEQFF. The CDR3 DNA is TGCAGCGCCCCTGGCCTTAATGAGCAGTTCTTC.